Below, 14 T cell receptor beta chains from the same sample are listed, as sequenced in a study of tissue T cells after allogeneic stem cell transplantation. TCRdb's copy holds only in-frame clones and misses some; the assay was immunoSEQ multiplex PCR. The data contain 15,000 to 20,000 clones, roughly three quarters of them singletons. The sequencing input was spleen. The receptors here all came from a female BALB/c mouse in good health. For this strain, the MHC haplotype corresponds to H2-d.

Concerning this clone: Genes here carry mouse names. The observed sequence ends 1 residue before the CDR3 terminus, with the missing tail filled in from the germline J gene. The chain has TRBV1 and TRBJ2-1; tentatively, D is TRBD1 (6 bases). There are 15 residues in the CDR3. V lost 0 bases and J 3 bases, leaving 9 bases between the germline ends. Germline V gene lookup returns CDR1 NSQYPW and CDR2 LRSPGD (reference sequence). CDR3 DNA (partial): TGCACCTGCAGTGCAGATAGGGGGTTCTATGCTGAGCAGTTC. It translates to CTCSADRGFYAEQF. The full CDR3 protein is CTCSADRGFYAEQFF.

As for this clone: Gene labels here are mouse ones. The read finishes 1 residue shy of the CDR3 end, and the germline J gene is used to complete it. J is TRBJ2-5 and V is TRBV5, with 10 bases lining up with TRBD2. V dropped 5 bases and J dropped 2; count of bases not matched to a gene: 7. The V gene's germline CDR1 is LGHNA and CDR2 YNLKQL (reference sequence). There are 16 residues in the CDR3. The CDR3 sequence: CASSAILGGRQDTQYF. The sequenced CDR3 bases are TGTGCCAGCAGCGCTATTCTGGGGGGGCGCCAAGACACCCAGTAC.

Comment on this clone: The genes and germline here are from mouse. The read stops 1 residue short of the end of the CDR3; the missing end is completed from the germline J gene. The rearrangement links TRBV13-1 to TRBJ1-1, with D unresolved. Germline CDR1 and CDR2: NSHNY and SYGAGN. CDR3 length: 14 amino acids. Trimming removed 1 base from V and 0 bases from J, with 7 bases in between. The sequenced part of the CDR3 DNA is TGTGCCAGCAGTGATCCCGTTGCAAACACAGAAGTCTTC. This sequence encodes CASSDPVANTEVF. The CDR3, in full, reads CASSDPVANTEVFF.

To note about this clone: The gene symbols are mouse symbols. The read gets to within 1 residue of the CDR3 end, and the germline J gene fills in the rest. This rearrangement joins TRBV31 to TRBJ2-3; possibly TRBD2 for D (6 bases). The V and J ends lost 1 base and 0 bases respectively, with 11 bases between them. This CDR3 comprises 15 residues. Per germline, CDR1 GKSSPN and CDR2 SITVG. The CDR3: CAWSRGTTSAETLYF. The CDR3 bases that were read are TGTGCCTGGAGTCGGGGGACTACTAGTGCAGAAACGCTGTAT.

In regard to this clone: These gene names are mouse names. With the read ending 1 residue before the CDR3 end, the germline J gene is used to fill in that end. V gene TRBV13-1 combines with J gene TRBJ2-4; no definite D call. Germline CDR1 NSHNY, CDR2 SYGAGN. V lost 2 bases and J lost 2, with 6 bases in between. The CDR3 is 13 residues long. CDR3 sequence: CASSDTIQNTLYF. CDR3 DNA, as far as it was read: TGTGCCAGCAGTGACACAATTCAAAACACCTTGTAC.

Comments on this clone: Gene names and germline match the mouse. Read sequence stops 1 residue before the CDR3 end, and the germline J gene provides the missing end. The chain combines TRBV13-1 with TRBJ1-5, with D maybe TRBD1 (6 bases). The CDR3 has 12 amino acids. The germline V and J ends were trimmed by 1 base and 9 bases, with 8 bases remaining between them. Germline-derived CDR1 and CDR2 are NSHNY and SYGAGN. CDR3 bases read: TGTGCCAGCAGTGATCAGGGGTCGGCTCCGCTT. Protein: CASSDQGSAPL. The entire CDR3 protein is CASSDQGSAPLF.

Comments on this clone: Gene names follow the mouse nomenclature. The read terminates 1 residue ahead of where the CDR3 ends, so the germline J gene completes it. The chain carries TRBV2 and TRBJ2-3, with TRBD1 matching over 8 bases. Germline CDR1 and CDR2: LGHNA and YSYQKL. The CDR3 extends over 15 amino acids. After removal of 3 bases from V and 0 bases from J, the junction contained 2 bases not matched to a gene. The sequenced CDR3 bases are TGTGCCAGCAGCCACGACAGGGGTAGTGCAGAAACGCTGTAT. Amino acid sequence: CASSHDRGSAETLY. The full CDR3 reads CASSHDRGSAETLYF.

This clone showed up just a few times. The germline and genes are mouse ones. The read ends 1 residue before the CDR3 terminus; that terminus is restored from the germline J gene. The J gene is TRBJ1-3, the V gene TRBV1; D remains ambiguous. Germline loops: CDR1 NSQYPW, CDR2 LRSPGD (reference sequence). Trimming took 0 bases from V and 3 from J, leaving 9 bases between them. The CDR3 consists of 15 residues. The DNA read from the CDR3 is TGCACCTGCAGTGCAGATGAGGGTGGTGGAAATACGCTCTAT. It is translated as CTCSADEGGGNTLY. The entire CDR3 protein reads CTCSADEGGGNTLYF.

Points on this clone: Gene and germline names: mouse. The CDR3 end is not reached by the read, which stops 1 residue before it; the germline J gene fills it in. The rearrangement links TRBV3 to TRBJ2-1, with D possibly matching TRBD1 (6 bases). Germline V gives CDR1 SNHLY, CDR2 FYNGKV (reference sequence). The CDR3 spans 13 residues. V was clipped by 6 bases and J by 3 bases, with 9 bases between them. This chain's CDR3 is CASRRDIYAEQFF. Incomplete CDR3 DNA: TGTGCCAGCAGGCGGGACATCTATGCTGAGCAGTTC.

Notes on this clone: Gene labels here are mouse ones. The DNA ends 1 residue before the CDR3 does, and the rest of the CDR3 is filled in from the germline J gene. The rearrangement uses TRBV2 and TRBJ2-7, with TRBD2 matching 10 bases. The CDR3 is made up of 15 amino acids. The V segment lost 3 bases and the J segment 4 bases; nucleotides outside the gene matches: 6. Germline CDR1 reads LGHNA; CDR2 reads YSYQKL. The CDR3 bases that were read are TGTGCCAGCAGCCATACCCACTGGGGGGGTTATGAACAGTAC. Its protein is CASSHTHWGGYEQY. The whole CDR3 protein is CASSHTHWGGYEQYF.

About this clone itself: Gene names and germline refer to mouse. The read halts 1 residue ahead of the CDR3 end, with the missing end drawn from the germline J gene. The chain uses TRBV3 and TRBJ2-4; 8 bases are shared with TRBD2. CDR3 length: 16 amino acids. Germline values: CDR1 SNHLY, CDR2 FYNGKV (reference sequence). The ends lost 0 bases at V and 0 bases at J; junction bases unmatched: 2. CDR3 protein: CASSLAGGDSQNTLYF. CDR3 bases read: TGTGCCAGCAGCTTAGCTGGGGGGGATAGTCAAAACACCTTGTAC.

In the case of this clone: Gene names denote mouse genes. CDR3 bases read: TGTGCCAGCAGTAGGGCAGGGGAAGACACCCAGTAC. This gives the protein CASSRAGEDTQY. The full CDR3 protein is CASSRAGEDTQYF. The chain uses TRBV13-1 and TRBJ2-5; tentatively, D is TRBD1 (6 bases). The CDR3 extends 1 residue past the end of the read, so its final part is completed from the germline J gene. Germline V gene lookup returns CDR1 NSHNY and CDR2 SYGAGN. Trimming pared 4 bases from V and 4 bases from J, leaving 10 bases between. The CDR3 runs to 13 residues.

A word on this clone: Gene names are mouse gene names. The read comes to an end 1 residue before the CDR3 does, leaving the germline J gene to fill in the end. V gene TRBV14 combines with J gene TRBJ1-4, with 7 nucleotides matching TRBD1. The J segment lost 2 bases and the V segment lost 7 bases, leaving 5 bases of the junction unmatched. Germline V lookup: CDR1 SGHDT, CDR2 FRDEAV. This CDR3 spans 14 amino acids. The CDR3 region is CASLNRGSNERLFF. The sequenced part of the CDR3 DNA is TGTGCCAGCCTAAACAGGGGCTCCAACGAAAGATTATTT. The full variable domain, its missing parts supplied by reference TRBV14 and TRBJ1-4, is EAGVTQSPRYAVLQEGQAVSFWCDPISGHDTLYWYQQPRDQGPQLLVYFRDEAVIDNSQLPSDRFSAVRPKGTNSTLKIQSAKQGDTATYLCASLNRGSNERLFFGHGTKLSVL.

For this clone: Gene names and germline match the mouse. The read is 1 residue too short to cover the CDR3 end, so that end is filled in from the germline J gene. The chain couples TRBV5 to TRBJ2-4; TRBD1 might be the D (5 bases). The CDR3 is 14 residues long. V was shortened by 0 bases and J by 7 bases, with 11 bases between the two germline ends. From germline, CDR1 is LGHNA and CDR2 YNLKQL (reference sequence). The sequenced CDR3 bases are TGTGCCAGCAGCCAAGAAGGGAGGGGTGACACCTTGTAC. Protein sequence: CASSQEGRGDTLY. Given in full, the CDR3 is CASSQEGRGDTLYF.